The next 15 T cell receptor beta chains were all read from a single sample in a study of T cells after yellow fever vaccination. Via MiXCR, TCRdb re-called the 5' RACE reads, giving one row per CDR3 protein. The data hold 400,000 or so distinct CDR3 sequences, with 6.2% observed a single time. The sequencing here drew on PBMCs, taken 5 days after the yellow fever booster vaccination. The receptor source for this set is a man between 25 and 39 years old who received the YFV17D yellow fever vaccine.

The chain combines TRBV12-3 or TRBV12-4 with TRBJ2-5; D unresolved. The CDR3 totals 13 residues. V dropped 0 bases and J dropped 5 bases, with 7 bases sitting between them. The CDR3 nucleotides read TGTGCCAGCAGTTTAGCCATCAGGGAGACCCAGTACTTC. Protein sequence: CASSLAIRETQYF.

This clonotype has a count of ten or more. The chain joins TRBV20-1 to TRBJ1-1, with 9 bases identical to TRBD1. The CDR3 has 13 residues. The germline CDR1 and CDR2 sequences are DFQATT and SNEGSKA (reference sequence). Trimming cost V 5 bases and J 1 base; bases outside gene matches: 2. CDR3 in DNA: TGCAGTGCTCCGGGACAGGGGAACACTGAAGCTTTCTTT. As protein: CSAPGQGNTEAFF.

This clonotype was seen many times. J is TRBJ2-3 and V is TRBV12-3 or TRBV12-4, with a possible D match to TRBD2 (6 bases). This CDR3 region has 16 residues. The V gene lost 1 base and the J gene lost 6 bases, with 17 bases spanning the gap. The CDR3 nucleotides read TGTGCCAGCAGTTTAGGGACTAAGATAGGACACGATACGCAGTATTTT. Its translation is CASSLGTKIGHDTQYF.

This clonotype has ten or more counts. The chain links TRBV11-2 to TRBJ2-7; D might be TRBD1 or TRBD2, each matching 6 bases. Germline CDR1 SGHAT, CDR2 FQNNGV. The length of the CDR3 is 19 residues. Trimming left V 8 bases short and J 2 bases short, with 31 bases between. The DNA for the CDR3 is TGTGCCAGCTTGGGGTGGAACAGGGAGGTTGCGGCCCCGACCTACGAGCAGTACTTC. It is translated as CASLGWNREVAAPTYEQYF.

This sequence joins TRBV20-1 and TRBJ2-2; D is undetermined. Trimming removed 0 bases from V and 1 base from J, with 9 bases in between. Per the germline V gene, CDR1 is DFQATT and CDR2 is SNEGSKA (reference sequence). The CDR3 runs to 15 residues. In DNA, the CDR3 is TGCAGTGCTAGAGATCGTGGAAAGAACACCGGGGAGCTGTTTTTT. Protein product: CSARDRGKNTGELFF.

This clonotype has only a few counts. J is TRBJ2-7 and V is TRBV14; D might be TRBD2 (7 bases). Between the trimmed V and J ends, which lost 5 bases and 6 bases, there was a span of 17 bases. The germline CDR1 and CDR2 sequences are SGHDN and FVKESK. The CDR3 covers 14 residues. The CDR3 DNA sequence: TGTGCCAGCAGCTCACCTGGGGGGGCCTCCGAGCAGTACTTC. It specifies CASSSPGGASEQYF.

This clonotype turned up a few times. V and J are TRBV5-8 and TRBJ1-1, with D maybe TRBD1 (5 bases). The germline V gene has CDR1 SGHTS and CDR2 YDEGEE. The CDR3 is 15 amino acids. V dropped 2 bases and J dropped 8 bases, with 19 bases sitting between them. CDR3 DNA: TGTGCCAGCAGCTTCCAGGGATTCGGTACACACGAAGCTTTCTTT. It is translated as CASSFQGFGTHEAFF.

The sample holds a few counts of this clonotype. The J gene is TRBJ2-6, the V gene TRBV5-1, with 7 bases fitting TRBD1. The CDR3 spans 19 residues. Germline V gives CDR1 SGHRS, CDR2 YFSETQ. The V segment lost 4 bases and the J segment 0 bases; nucleotides outside the gene matches: 13. DNA for the CDR3: TGCGCCAGCAGCCGGGACAGATCGAAAGGGGGCTCTGGGGCCAACGTCCTGACTTTC. Its translation: CASSRDRSKGGSGANVLTF.

This clonotype was seen a few times. The V call is TRBV20-1, the J call TRBJ2-7; 8 bases agree with TRBD1. CDR3 length equals 15 residues. With V trimmed by 3 bases and J by 2 bases, 9 bases remained unmatched. The V gene's germline CDR1 is DFQATT and CDR2 SNEGSKA (reference sequence). For the CDR3, the DNA is TGCAGTGCTAGCCCCACAGGGGGTACGGCCTACGAGCAGTACTTC. Translating gives CSASPTGGTAYEQYF.

This clonotype was seen many times. The CDR3 coding sequence is TGTGCCATCACTAGCGGGAGCTACGAGCAGTACTTC. Translating it yields CAITSGSYEQYF. The chain joins TRBV10-3 to TRBJ2-7; TRBD2 aligns across 10 bases. Germline assignment: CDR1 ENHRY and CDR2 SYGVKD. The CDR3 is 12 residues long. The V gene end was trimmed by 7 bases and the J gene end by 3 bases; junction bases not matched to a gene: 0.

This clonotype was counted ten times or more. The chain carries TRBV4-3 and TRBJ2-3; D might be TRBD2 (6 bases). The germline CDR1 and CDR2 sequences are LGHNA and YSLEER. V shed 4 bases and J shed 10 bases, with 15 bases lying between them. The CDR3 extends over 13 amino acids. The CDR3 is CASSREGLPAQYF. CDR3 DNA sequence: TGCGCCAGCAGCCGAGAGGGACTCCCTGCGCAGTATTTT.

This clonotype was seen ten or more times. The gene calls are TRBV6-2 or TRBV6-3 and TRBJ1-1, with D perhaps matching TRBD1 (5 bases). V was shortened by 2 bases and J by 3 bases, with 19 bases between the two germline ends. CDR3 length: 17 amino acids. Germline CDR1 MNHEY, CDR2 SVGEGT. The CDR3 loop is CASSYPGGAPVYTEAFF. CDR3 in DNA: TGTGCCAGCAGTTACCCCGGCGGGGCACCGGTTTACACTGAAGCTTTCTTT.

This chain uses TRBV7-6 with TRBJ2-5; D perhaps matches TRBD2 (7 bases). Trimming stripped 2 bases from V and 7 bases from J, with 17 bases between. The CDR3 runs 15 residues. Germline CDR1 and CDR2: SGHVS and FNYEAQ. The CDR3, as DNA: TGTGCCAGCAGCTTAATCGGAGGGGGGGACGGGACCCAGTACTTC. Protein: CASSLIGGGDGTQYF.

The genes are TRBV7-3 and TRBJ2-1; D unclear. The CDR3 spans 16 residues. CDR1 SGHTA and CDR2 FQGTGA come from the germline V gene. V gave up 5 bases and J gave up 11 bases, with 25 bases separating them. The chain's CDR3 is CASSECSSSGNGKQFF. The DNA of the CDR3 is TGTGCCAGCAGCGAATGCTCAAGTTCCGGAAATGGCAAGCAGTTCTTC.

J is TRBJ2-3 and V is TRBV6-6, with D unclear. Germline CDR1 is MNHNY and CDR2 is SVGAGI (reference sequence). The V and J ends lost 6 bases and 2 bases respectively, with 6 bases between them. CDR3 length equals 12 residues. As DNA, the CDR3 is TGTGCCAGCAGGTGGGACACAGATACGCAGTATTTT. Its translation: CASRWDTDTQYF.